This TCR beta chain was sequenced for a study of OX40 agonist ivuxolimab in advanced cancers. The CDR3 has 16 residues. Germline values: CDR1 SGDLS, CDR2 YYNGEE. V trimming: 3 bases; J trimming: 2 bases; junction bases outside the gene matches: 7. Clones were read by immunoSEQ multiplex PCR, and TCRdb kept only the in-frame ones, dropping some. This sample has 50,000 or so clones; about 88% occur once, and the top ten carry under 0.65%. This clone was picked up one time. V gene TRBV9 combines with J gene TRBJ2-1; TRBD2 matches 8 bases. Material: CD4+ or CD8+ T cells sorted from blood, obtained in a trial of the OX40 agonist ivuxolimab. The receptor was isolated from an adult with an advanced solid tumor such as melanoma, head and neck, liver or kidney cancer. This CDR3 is CASSASLAGTYNEQFF. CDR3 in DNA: TGTGCCAGCAGCGCCAGTTTAGCGGGAACCTACAATGAGCAGTTCTTC.